Described below is a single TCR beta chain sequence and its context. The data were produced by immunoSEQ multiplex PCR, yet TCRdb's version contains in-frame clones alone and is incomplete. The sample consists of 300,000 to 450,000 clones, 70% to 90% of them appearing once. Treatment of the sample: around 19 received Ad26.COV2.S at low or high dose, single or two shots; roughly five received placebo; per-sample allocation not given. All samples were drawn on day 63, counting from the first vaccine or placebo injection. The individual, an adult aged 18-55 years, was a donor in Boston. Built on an Ad26 vector, the vaccine expressed Wuhan-strain SARS-CoV-2 spike. The source of the sample is a study of Ad26.COV2.S vaccination and SARS-CoV-2 variants. As for the study in general: The COV1001 Ad26.COV2.S trial arm included the donor. Once or twice, 56 days apart, Ad26.COV2.S was delivered intramuscularly.

The CDR3 runs to 17 residues. Germline V lookup: CDR1 SGHTA, CDR2 FQGNSA. After removal of 4 bases from V and 2 bases from J, the junction contained 9 bases not matched to a gene. The chain carries TRBV7-2 and TRBJ2-3; 10 bases are a match to TRBD2. The TCR sequence derives from a person aged 18 to 65 who received the Ad26.COV2.S COVID-19 vaccine or a placebo. Sequenced here: peripheral blood, sampled in a trial of Ad26.COV2.S vaccine versus placebo. CDR3 region: CASSYGIAGGPTDTQYF. CDR3 nucleotide sequence: TGTGCCAGCAGCTACGGAATAGCGGGGGGACCCACAGATACGCAGTATTTT.